The 24 T cell receptor beta chains listed next were all sequenced from one sample in a study of blood T cell repertoires in COVID-19. The method was immunoSEQ multiplex PCR; TCRdb's version includes in-frame clones alone and lacks a portion of them. Of some 70,000 clones in the sample, approximately 86% were seen once. Source material: peripheral blood. The receptor set was obtained from a man aged 60 to 69 with acute or convalescent COVID-19.

The rearrangement uses TRBV5-6 and TRBJ2-5; D possibly corresponds to TRBD1 (5 bases). The CDR3 contains 14 residues. Deletions cut 1 base from V and 1 base from J, with 8 bases between. Germline CDR1 SGHDT, CDR2 YYEEEE. CDR3 nucleotide sequence: TGTGCCAGCAGCTTGAGGGGAATCCAAGAGACCCAGTACTTC. This codes for CASSLRGIQETQYF. The complete variable domain, with remaining parts taken from reference TRBV5-6 and TRBJ2-5, reads DAGVTQSPTHLIKTRGQQVTLRCSPKSGHDTVSWYQQALGQGPQFIFQYYEEEERQRGNFPDRFSGHQFPNYSSELNVNALLLGDSALYLCASSLRGIQETQYFGPGTRLLVL.

This chain uses TRBV6-5 with TRBJ1-2; TRBD1 is a possible D gene (5 bases). Germline CDR1 is MNHEY and CDR2 is SVGAGI. This CDR3 is 13 amino acids long. The V and J ends lost 6 bases and 0 bases respectively, with 8 bases between them. This CDR3 reads CASRTGSNYGYTF. The DNA of the CDR3 is TGTGCCAGCAGAACAGGATCTAACTATGGCTACACCTTC.

This clone was found a few times. V gene TRBV5-5 combines with J gene TRBJ1-5; D is unresolved. This CDR3 is 16 amino acids long. The V end lost 2 bases, the J end lost 2 bases, and 14 bases lay between the germline ends. From germline, CDR1 is SGHKS and CDR2 YYEKEE (reference sequence). The CDR3 protein is CASSFGAGSGNQPQHF. CDR3 bases: TGTGCCAGCAGCTTCGGTGCCGGGTCGGGCAATCAGCCCCAGCATTTT.

This clone was counted once. The genes are TRBV11-2 and TRBJ2-7; D gene unclear. The CDR3 contains 12 residues. Trimming shortened V by 4 bases and J by 1 base, and 5 bases separated the two germline ends. In germline, CDR1 is SGHAT, CDR2 FQNNGV. CDR3 residues: CASSSGSYEQYF. In nucleotides, the CDR3 is TGTGCCAGCAGCTCCGGGTCCTACGAGCAGTACTTC.

CDR3 sequence (DNA): TGTGCCAGCCTTAAGAGCAACTCTGGGGCCAACGTCCTGACTTTC. Its translation: CASLKSNSGANVLTF. V gene TRBV19 combines with J gene TRBJ2-6; D is unresolved. V lost 9 bases and J 0 bases, leaving 12 bases between the germline ends. This CDR3 comprises 15 residues. Germline V lookup: CDR1 LNHDA, CDR2 SQIVND (reference sequence).

V usage is TRBV3-1 (or the pseudogene TRBV3-2) and J usage is TRBJ2-5; D uncertain. Trimming stripped 4 bases from V and 5 bases from J, with 32 bases between. Germline lookup yields CDR1 LGHDT and CDR2 YNNKEL (reference sequence). The CDR3 sequence is 20 residues long. The CDR3 bases are TGTGCCAGCAGCCCGCAACGACCTGGGCTGATCAGCCTAAGAAGGGAGACCCAGTACTTC. Amino acids: CASSPQRPGLISLRRETQYF.

The V call is TRBV5-8, the J call TRBJ2-5; 10 bases fit TRBD1. CDR3 length: 12 residues. Germline CDR1 reads SGHTS; CDR2 reads YDEGEE. Trimming removed 7 bases from V and 7 bases from J; junction bases left unmatched: 4. CDR3 bases: TGTGCCAGCGCCCGGACAGGGGGGACCCAGTACTTC. Encoded protein: CASARTGGTQYF. The whole variable domain, remainder taken from reference TRBV5-8 and TRBJ2-5, is EAGVTQSPTHLIKTRGQQATLRCSPISGHTSVYWYQQALGLGLQFLLWYDEGEERNRGNFPPRFSGRQFPNYSSELNVNALELEDSALYLCASARTGGTQYFGPGTRLLVL.

This clone appeared once. The J gene is TRBJ2-7, the V gene TRBV27; D is ambiguous. Trimming took off 6 bases at V and 6 bases at J, with 15 bases between the two ends. Germline V gives CDR1 MNHEY, CDR2 SMNVEV (reference sequence). The CDR3 sequence is 13 residues long. The CDR3 coding sequence is TGTGCCAGCAGCCCCCCATCGTCCGGCGAGCAGTACTTC. Its protein is CASSPPSSGEQYF.

The chain links TRBV5-1 to TRBJ1-1; D gene ambiguous. V was trimmed by 1 base and J by 1 base, leaving 8 bases between them. CDR3 length: 14 residues. Germline V gene lookup returns CDR1 SGHRS and CDR2 YFSETQ. CDR3 residues: CASSLWQENTEAFF. For the CDR3, the DNA is TGCGCCAGCAGCTTGTGGCAGGAGAACACTGAAGCTTTCTTT.

The chain carries TRBV10-3 and TRBJ2-1; TRBD2 matches at 13 bases. Germline CDR1 reads ENHRY; CDR2 reads SYGVKD. CDR3 length equals 17 residues. V dropped 0 bases and J dropped 8; count of bases not matched to a gene: 7. The DNA for the CDR3 is TGTGCCATCAGTGAGTCGTTGACTAGCGGGGGGCGGTATGAGCAGTTCTTC. It specifies CAISESLTSGGRYEQFF.

This sequence joins TRBV30 and TRBJ1-2; 7 bases align to TRBD1. After removal of 1 base from V and 6 bases from J, the junction contained 5 bases not matched to a gene. CDR1 is GTSNPN and CDR2 is SVGIG in the germline V gene (reference sequence). The CDR3 is 13 residues long. This CDR3 is CAWSADRVDGYTF. The CDR3 nucleotides read TGTGCCTGGAGTGCAGACAGGGTTGATGGCTACACCTTC.

The chain has TRBV6-2 or TRBV6-3 and TRBJ1-1, with D unresolved. Trimming took off 0 bases at V and 6 bases at J, with 14 bases between the two ends. The CDR3 totals 15 residues. Looked up from germline, CDR1 is MNHEY and CDR2 is SVGEGT. CDR3 in DNA: TGTGCCAGCAGTTACTCGATCTCTGGAGTCGCTGAAGCTTTCTTT. Translation gives CASSYSISGVAEAFF.

The chain links TRBV18 to TRBJ1-2, with 7 nucleotides matching TRBD1. This CDR3 contains 12 residues. Germline CDR1 and CDR2: KGHSH and LQKENI. With 3 bases clipped from V and 7 bases from J, the junction kept 2 bases outside the gene matches. The CDR3 coding sequence is TGTGCCAGCTCACCGCAGGGGGGTGGCTACACCTTC. It encodes CASSPQGGGYTF.

The rearrangement uses TRBV7-9 and TRBJ1-6; 8 nucleotides match TRBD1. From germline, CDR1 is SEHNR and CDR2 FQNEAQ (reference sequence). With V trimmed by 1 base and J by 9 bases, 8 bases remained unmatched. This CDR3 contains 16 residues. For the CDR3, the DNA is TGTGCCAGCAGCTTAGGGCAGGGGGCTCTGGGTTCACCCCTCCACTTT. Its translation is CASSLGQGALGSPLHF.

The V call is TRBV7-9, the J call TRBJ2-3, with D possibly being TRBD2 (6 bases). Per germline, CDR1 SEHNR and CDR2 FQNEAQ (reference sequence). The CDR3 has 17 amino acids. Deletions cut 3 bases from V and 2 bases from J, with 18 bases between. The CDR3 sequence is CASSLGVADLYTDTQYF. CDR3 nucleotide sequence: TGTGCCAGCAGCTTGGGGGTAGCGGATTTGTACACAGATACGCAGTATTTT.

V and J are TRBV11-3 and TRBJ1-2; D remains unclear. Trimming removed 1 base at V and 4 bases at J, with 16 bases between. The CDR3 is made up of 16 amino acids. Germline assignment: CDR1 SGHNT and CDR2 YENEEA. Here the CDR3 DNA reads TGTGCCAGCAGCTTAGGCAGTTCCCTTAATTCCTATGGCTACACCTTC. It translates to CASSLGSSLNSYGYTF.

This clone appeared a few times. V usage is TRBV5-5 and J usage is TRBJ2-6; 9 nucleotides agree with TRBD1. The length of the CDR3 is 17 residues. V shed 4 bases, J shed 2 bases, and the junction held 7 bases outside the gene matches. Germline values: CDR1 SGHKS, CDR2 YYEKEE (reference sequence). CDR3 amino acids: CASSDYRGRTGANVLTF. DNA of the CDR3: TGTGCCAGCAGCGATTACAGGGGGCGTACTGGGGCCAACGTCCTGACTTTC.

This clone was seen only once. The chain joins TRBV5-4 to TRBJ2-1; TRBD1 might be the D (6 bases). V gave up 4 bases and J gave up 5 bases, with 19 bases separating them. This CDR3 spans 16 amino acids. CDR1 is SGHNT, CDR2 YYREEE, per germline (reference sequence). Here the CDR3 reads CASSPLRRDNNNEQFF. The CDR3 nucleotides read TGTGCCAGCAGCCCCCTCCGCCGGGACAACAACAATGAGCAGTTCTTC.

The V call is TRBV7-9, the J call TRBJ2-2; D uncertain. The CDR3 has 13 residues. V was trimmed by 2 bases and J by 2 bases, leaving 3 bases between them. The germline gives CDR1 SEHNR, CDR2 FQNEAQ (reference sequence). Here the CDR3 DNA reads TGTGCCAGCAGCTTACTAAACACCGGGGAGCTGTTTTTT. Translated, it gives CASSLLNTGELFF.

The chain joins TRBV6-5 to TRBJ1-2; D remains unclear. The V gene's germline CDR1 is MNHEY and CDR2 SVGAGI. Trimming shortened V by 7 bases and J by 8 bases, and 17 bases separated the two germline ends. The CDR3 consists of 13 residues. The CDR3 sequence: CASKAASHTGYTF. CDR3 DNA: TGTGCCAGCAAGGCGGCTTCCCACACAGGCTACACCTTC.

V gene TRBV7-2 combines with J gene TRBJ1-6; D perhaps matches TRBD1 (6 bases). V was clipped by 5 bases and J by 9 bases, with 20 bases between them. CDR3 length: 16 residues. In germline, CDR1 is SGHTA, CDR2 FQGNSA. CDR3 sequence: CASSPTRQAYVSPLHF. CDR3 DNA sequence: TGTGCCAGCAGCCCCACCCGACAGGCGTACGTTTCACCCCTCCACTTT.

The gene calls are TRBV7-9 and TRBJ1-3; no clear D. The germline V gene has CDR1 SEHNR and CDR2 FQNEAQ (reference sequence). With 5 bases removed from V and 4 bases from J, the gap between germline ends came to 12 bases. There are 14 residues in the CDR3. The CDR3 sequence: CASSPRRTGNTIYF. The CDR3 bases are TGTGCCAGCAGCCCCCGGAGGACCGGAAACACCATATATTTT.

The V call is TRBV7-2, the J call TRBJ2-7, with TRBD1 matching 9 bases. Germline V gene lookup returns CDR1 SGHTA and CDR2 FQGNSA. Losses at the gene ends were 5 bases for V and 2 bases for J; bases not matched to a gene: 4. CDR3 size: 14 residues. DNA for the CDR3: TGTGCCAGCAGCAGACAGGGGGTGACCTACGAGCAGTACTTC. Translating gives CASSRQGVTYEQYF.

The chain is built from TRBV10-3 and TRBJ1-6; the match to TRBD1 covers 8 bases. CDR1 is ENHRY and CDR2 is SYGVKD in the germline V gene. The CDR3 consists of 15 residues. The V and J ends lost 6 bases and 8 bases, in that order; junction bases with no gene match: 9. In DNA, the CDR3 is TGTGCCATCAGAGCCGGACAGGGCCTGGATTCACCCCTCCACTTT. This translates into CAIRAGQGLDSPLHF.